Reported below is one T cell receptor beta chain. What it binds is not known. This specimen belongs to a study of response to subunit inactivated influenza vaccine. TCRdb fed the RT-PCR reads into MiXCR, producing one record per CDR3 protein. The data hold 400,000 to 650,000 distinct CDR3 sequences, with 6% to 9% observed a single time. The germline CDR1 and CDR2 sequences are KGHSH and LQKENI. This CDR3 has 14 residues. V was clipped by 4 bases and J by 1 base, with 10 bases between them. Overall study findings and caveats: It was suggested by the authors that few new T cells are recruited by each seasonal influenza vaccination.

The sequence came from a man between 50 and 69 years old who received an inactivated influenza vaccine. The genes are TRBV18 and TRBJ1-1; D call uncertain. The sample here was PBMCs from blood, taken less than 30 months after vaccination. DNA for the CDR3: TGTGCCAGCTCACAGGTGGAGGGGAACACTGAAGCTTTCTTT. It is translated as CASSQVEGNTEAFF. Full variable domain (rest looked up from reference TRBV18 and TRBJ1-1): NAGVMQNPRHLVRRRGQEARLRCSPMKGHSHVYWYRQLPEEGLKFMVYLQKENIIDESGMPKERFSAEFPKEGPSILRIQQVVRGDSAAYFCASSQVEGNTEAFFGQGTRLTVV.